The 18 T cell receptor beta chains presented below share a single source sample, sequenced in a study of blood T cell repertoires in COVID-19. Assay used: immunoSEQ multiplex PCR; TCRdb lists only in-frame clones, some missing. The sample shows 15,000 to 20,000 clones, over 75% of them seen only once. The sample taken for sequencing was peripheral blood. These receptor sequences come from a woman in her 70s with active COVID-19.

V gene TRBV5-1 combines with J gene TRBJ2-3; D possibly corresponds to TRBD2 (5 bases). Germline CDR1 and CDR2: SGHRS and YFSETQ. V was trimmed by 1 base and J by 3 bases, leaving 15 bases between them. CDR3 size: 16 residues. The CDR3 sequence is CASSLPSGRTTDTQYF. The CDR3 DNA is TGCGCCAGCAGCTTGCCCAGCGGTCGTACAACAGATACGCAGTATTTT.

This clone came up once. CDR3 region: CASKGATGGAHF. The CDR3 DNA sequence: TGTGCCAGTAAAGGAGCGACAGGGGGCGCGCACTTT. The rearrangement uses TRBV19 and TRBJ1-6; 10 nucleotides line up with TRBD1. Looked up from germline, CDR1 is LNHDA and CDR2 is SQIVND (reference sequence). V lost 7 bases to trimming and J lost 19 bases; unmatched junction nucleotides: 10. The CDR3 totals 12 residues.

This clone was counted once. The rearrangement uses TRBV5-1 and TRBJ2-2, with D possibly matching TRBD1 (6 bases). The CDR3 runs to 15 residues. Deletions cut 4 bases from V and 5 bases from J, with 15 bases between. The germline gives CDR1 SGHRS, CDR2 YFSETQ. CDR3 loop: CASSPRGTNTGELFF. In DNA, the CDR3 is TGCGCCAGCAGCCCGAGGGGGACAAATACCGGGGAGCTGTTTTTT. The full variable domain, completed using reference TRBV5-1 and TRBJ2-2, is KAGVTQTPRYLIKTRGQQVTLSCSPISGHRSVSWYQQTPGQGLQFLFEYFSETQRNKGNFPGRFSGRQFSNSRSEMNVSTLELGDSALYLCASSPRGTNTGELFFGEGSRLTVL.

The table lists this clone with a few counts. This chain uses TRBV9 with TRBJ2-1; 14 nucleotides match TRBD2. CDR3 length equals 19 residues. The junction had 14 bases not matched to a gene; V was cut back by 2 bases and J by 7 bases. The germline V gene has CDR1 SGDLS and CDR2 YYNGEE. CDR3 DNA sequence: TGTGCCAGCAGCGTGTCCGGGACTAGCGGGAGCTCGATGAGGAATGAGCAGTTCTTC. Translated: CASSVSGTSGSSMRNEQFF.

The V call is TRBV4-2, the J call TRBJ2-5; 12 bases align to TRBD2. The CDR3 covers 18 residues. Germline CDR1 and CDR2: LGHNA and YNFKEQ. V was clipped by 3 bases and J by 0 bases; unmatched bases: 8. CDR3 bases: TGTGCCAGCAGCCAGGAACTAGCGGGAGGCGCCCACCAAGAGACCCAGTACTTC. As protein: CASSQELAGGAHQETQYF.

V and J are TRBV4-3 and TRBJ2-1; the D gene is possibly TRBD2 (6 bases). CDR3 length: 14 residues. V shed 1 base and J shed 8 bases, with 12 bases lying between them. Per the germline V gene, CDR1 is LGHNA and CDR2 is YSLEER. The CDR3 loop is CASSQGTNVDEQFF. Written as DNA, the CDR3 is TGCGCCAGCAGCCAAGGGACTAACGTCGATGAGCAGTTCTTC.

The chain joins TRBV21-1 to TRBJ2-3; the listed D gene, TRBD2, was not tested against the DNA. TRBV21-1 is designated a pseudogene. CDR3 length equals 17 residues. CDR3 nucleotide sequence: TGTGCCAGCAGCAAAGTGGGGCTAGCGGGAGAGGCAGATACGCAGTATTTT. Translating it yields CASSKVGLAGEADTQYF.

CDR3 nucleotides: TGTGCCAGCAGTTTAAGCAGGGGTGAAGCTTTCTTT. Protein sequence: CASSLSRGEAFF. The rearrangement links TRBV28 to TRBJ1-1; maybe TRBD1 (6 bases). The V gene lost 2 bases and the J gene lost 7 bases, with 8 bases spanning the gap. The CDR3 runs to 12 residues. Per the germline V gene, CDR1 is MDHEN and CDR2 is SYDVKM.

The rearrangement joins TRBV3-1 (or the pseudogene TRBV3-2) to TRBJ2-1, with 7 nucleotides matching TRBD1. Trimming at V came to 2 bases and at J to 1 base, leaving 5 bases not matched to a gene. Per germline, CDR1 LGHDT and CDR2 YNNKEL (reference sequence). The CDR3 has 16 residues. The CDR3 loop is CASSQPTGVSYNEQFF. Here the CDR3 DNA reads TGTGCCAGCAGCCAACCTACAGGGGTTTCCTACAATGAGCAGTTCTTC.

CDR3 residues: CASSDPRTTGLETQYF. CDR3 nucleotides: TGTGCCAGTTCAGATCCGCGCACGACAGGGCTAGAGACCCAGTACTTC. The gene calls are TRBV28 and TRBJ2-5, with 7 bases aligning to TRBD1. CDR3 size: 16 residues. Germline CDR1 is MDHEN and CDR2 is SYDVKM. The V gene end was trimmed by 9 bases and the J gene end by 4 bases; junction bases not matched to a gene: 17.

J is TRBJ1-2 and V is TRBV28; 10 bases fit TRBD1. In germline, CDR1 is MDHEN, CDR2 SYDVKM. The CDR3 length is 16 residues. The trim removed 2 bases at V and 6 bases at J, leaving 9 bases unmatched. The CDR3 spells CASSLELTGGRNGYTF. CDR3 in DNA: TGTGCCAGCAGTTTAGAGTTGACAGGGGGCCGGAATGGCTACACCTTC.

The chain is built from TRBV5-6 and TRBJ2-7; 8 bases fit TRBD1. V was clipped by 5 bases and J by 7 bases; unmatched bases: 14. CDR1 SGHDT and CDR2 YYEEEE come from the germline V gene. This CDR3 is built from 15 residues. The CDR3 DNA reads as TGTGCCAGCAGTGCCTTTGGACAGGGAGGAAGGGAGCAGTACTTC. This gives the protein CASSAFGQGGREQYF.

This chain connects TRBV4-1 to TRBJ1-3, with no clear D. The CDR3 consists of 15 residues. CDR1 MGHRA and CDR2 YSYEKL come from the germline V gene. Trimming pared 1 base from V and 0 bases from J, leaving 7 bases between. CDR3 in amino acids: CASSQVESSGNTIYF. Here the CDR3 DNA reads TGCGCCAGCAGCCAAGTGGAGAGCTCTGGAAACACCATATATTTT.

This clone was detected a few times. The gene calls are TRBV7-9 and TRBJ2-7, with D perhaps TRBD2 (5 bases). Germline V CDR1 and CDR2: SEHNR, FQNEAQ (reference sequence). CDR3 length equals 13 residues. The V gene lost 8 bases and the J gene lost 6 bases, with 17 bases spanning the gap. This CDR3 is CASHRTGLGEQYF. Written as DNA, the CDR3 is TGTGCCAGCCACCGGACTGGATTAGGCGAGCAGTACTTC.

The chain has TRBV10-3 and TRBJ1-2; D perhaps matches TRBD1 (5 bases). The germline V and J ends were trimmed by 3 bases and 2 bases, with 10 bases remaining between them. CDR3 size: 14 residues. Germline V gene data show CDR1 as ENHRY and CDR2 as SYGVKD. CDR3 region: CAISDEDTNYGYTF. The CDR3 DNA reads as TGTGCCATCAGTGACGAGGACACCAACTATGGCTACACCTTC.

This clone was recorded once. This chain joins TRBV11-2 and TRBJ2-7; no firm D call. Between the trimmed V and J ends, which lost 0 bases and 9 bases, there was a span of 9 bases. Germline V lookup: CDR1 SGHAT, CDR2 FQNNGV. This CDR3 region has 12 residues. CDR3 sequence reads: CASSLDLTVQYF. The CDR3 nucleotides are TGTGCCAGCAGCTTAGACCTCACGGTGCAGTACTTC.

This chain joins TRBV7-2 and TRBJ2-7, with TRBD2 as a possible D gene (5 bases). Looked up from germline, CDR1 is SGHTA and CDR2 is FQGNSA. The CDR3 runs to 15 residues. V was trimmed by 1 base and J by 0 bases, leaving 10 bases between them. CDR3 region: CASSLGAADSYEQYF. The CDR3 DNA follows: TGTGCCAGCAGCTTAGGAGCGGCAGACTCCTACGAGCAGTACTTC.

The chain couples TRBV6-2 or TRBV6-3 to TRBJ2-7, with D tentatively TRBD1 (7 bases). The CDR3 is made up of 13 amino acids. The V and J ends lost 2 bases and 4 bases respectively, with 9 bases between them. Germline V gives CDR1 MNHEY, CDR2 SVGEGT. The CDR3 nucleotides read TGTGCCAGCAGTTACGCAGGGGGGTACGAGCAGTACTTC. Translated, it gives CASSYAGGYEQYF.